The clone carrying this TCR beta chain has only one observation. This record comes from a study of Ad26.COV2.S vaccination and SARS-CoV-2 variants. Sequenced by immunoSEQ multiplex PCR; TCRdb stores in-frame clones only, minus some. In the table there are roughly 400,000 clones, around 91% of which are singletons. The treatment: 15 to 20 received Ad26.COV2.S at low or high dose, single or two shots; roughly five received placebo; per-sample allocation not given. Sampling was done on day 63 after the first vaccine or placebo injection. This specimen was peripheral blood, taken in a trial of Ad26.COV2.S vaccine versus placebo. This TCR was sampled from a person aged 18 to 65 who received the Ad26.COV2.S COVID-19 vaccine or a placebo.

Here the CDR3 reads CASSFLAGGGSSYEQYF. The CDR3 DNA reads as TGTGCCAGCAGTTTCTTGGCAGGGGGGGGAAGCTCCTACGAGCAGTACTTC. The V gene is TRBV28, the J gene TRBJ2-7; D is tentatively TRBD1 or TRBD2 (7 bases each). The CDR3 is 17 amino acids. The germline V gene has CDR1 MDHEN and CDR2 SYDVKM. Trimming cost V 3 bases and J 0 bases, with 18 bases left between them.